This T cell receptor (beta chain) was profiled in a study of blood T cell repertoires in COVID-19. About the research overall: In each case, the material was cDNA or gDNA derived from T cells, B-cell-depleted T cells, or PBMCs.

The CDR3 has 13 amino acids. Trimming took off 3 bases at V and 11 bases at J, with 16 bases between the two ends. In the study's own analysis: Amplification of reference gene primers was used by the study to estimate nucleated cell counts. The method was immunoSEQ multiplex PCR; TCRdb's version includes in-frame clones alone and lacks a portion of them. For V, J and clone size, that table is used; D and trimming come from the DNA. The top ten clones hold around 3.6% of a sample with 100,000 to 150,000 clones, more than 70% of them seen once. This clonotype was sampled from a woman in her sixties with acute or convalescent COVID-19. The sequencing input was peripheral blood. The J gene is TRBJ1-1, the V gene TRBV12-3 or TRBV12-4, with D tentatively TRBD1 (6 bases). The CDR3 reads CASSFIQGLGAFF. In nucleotides, the CDR3 is TGTGCCAGCAGTTTTATACAGGGCCTCGGCGCTTTCTTT.